This T cell receptor (beta chain) was sequenced during a study of T cell responses to AZD1222 COVID-19 vaccine. The data were produced by immunoSEQ multiplex PCR, yet TCRdb's version contains in-frame clones alone and is incomplete. The table has around 120,000 clones, about 90% seen once; the top ten hold over 8.5%. On this clone itself: Antigen: not known.

Study results and caveats: It was only after the peak T cell response that any repertoires were sampled. CD4 TCRs covered the whole spike, strongest at regions 160-218 and 743-854.

CDR3 length: 19 residues. V gave up 1 base and J gave up 1 base; unmatched junction bases: 13. Germline CDR1 SEHNR, CDR2 FQNEAQ (reference sequence). The clonotype comes from an adult in good health. Sequencing used peripheral blood, obtained on day 0 of AZD1222 vaccination. V usage is TRBV7-9 and J usage is TRBJ2-1; 7 bases fit TRBD2. The CDR3 loop is CASSLDEAGAFRSYNEQFF. The CDR3, as DNA: TGTGCCAGCAGCTTAGATGAGGCGGGAGCGTTTAGGTCCTACAATGAGCAGTTCTTC.